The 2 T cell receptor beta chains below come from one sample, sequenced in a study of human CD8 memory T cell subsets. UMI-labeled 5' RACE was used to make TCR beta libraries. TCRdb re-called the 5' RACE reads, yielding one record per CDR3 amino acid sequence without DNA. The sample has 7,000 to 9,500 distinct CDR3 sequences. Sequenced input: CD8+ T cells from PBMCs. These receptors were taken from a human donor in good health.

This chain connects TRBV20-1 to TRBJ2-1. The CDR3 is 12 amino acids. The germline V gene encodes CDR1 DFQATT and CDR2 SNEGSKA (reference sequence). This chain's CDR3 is CSATGGYNEQFF.

The CDR3 sequence is CASSDTSYEQYF. The J gene is TRBJ2-7, the V gene TRBV7-9; TCRdb lists TRBD2, though no DNA is available to test this call. Germline lookup yields CDR1 SEHNR and CDR2 FQNEAQ (reference sequence). The CDR3 runs to 12 residues.